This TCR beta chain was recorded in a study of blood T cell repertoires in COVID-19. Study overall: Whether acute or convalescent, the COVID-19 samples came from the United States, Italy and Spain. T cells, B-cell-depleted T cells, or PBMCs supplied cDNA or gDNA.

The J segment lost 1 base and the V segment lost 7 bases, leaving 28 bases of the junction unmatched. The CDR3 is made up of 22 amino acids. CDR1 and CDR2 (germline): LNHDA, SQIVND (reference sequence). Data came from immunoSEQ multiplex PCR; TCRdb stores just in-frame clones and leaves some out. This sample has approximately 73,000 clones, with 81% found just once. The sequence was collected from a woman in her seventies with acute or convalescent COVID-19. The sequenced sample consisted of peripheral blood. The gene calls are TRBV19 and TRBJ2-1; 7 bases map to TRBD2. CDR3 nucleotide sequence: TGTGCCAGTATAGGGAGGGGAGCTTGGGCGGGAGCCGGAGTAGGTTCCTACAATGAGCAGTTCTTC. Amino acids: CASIGRGAWAGAGVGSYNEQFF. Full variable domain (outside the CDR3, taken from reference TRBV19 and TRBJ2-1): DGGITQSPKYLFRKEGQNVTLSCEQNLNHDAMYWYRQDPGQGLRLIYYSQIVNDFQKGDIAEGYSVSREKKESFPLTVTSAQKNPTAFYLCASIGRGAWAGAGVGSYNEQFFGPGTRLTVL.